This TCR beta chain was recorded in a study of cytomegalovirus exposure and HLA in healthy donors. Study details: Approximately 81% of 398 genotyped donors fell in the Caucasian-associated ancestry cluster. Study outcomes and limitations: In a later analysis, HLA-associated beta chains showed higher expansion and lower generation probabilities than comparable chains. CMV serostatus stood as the only immune exposure information on hand.

From germline, CDR1 is SQVTM and CDR2 ANQGSEA. This CDR3 is built from 11 residues. Trimming left V 2 bases short and J 4 bases short, with 6 bases between. A multiplex PCR was run with 60 Vbeta primers and 13 Jbeta primers. Some clones are missing from TCRdb's copy, which holds only in-frame ones; the method was immunoSEQ multiplex PCR. In all, the sample yields 50,000 or so clones. Healthy people donating bone marrow made up the donors. Turning to this clone: Its antigen remains unidentified.

The receptor comes from a man in his fifties or sixties in good health and CMV-seropositive. The gene calls are TRBV29-1 and TRBJ2-7; D remains unclear. The sequencing input was PBMCs. The CDR3 here is CSVERRYEQYF. The CDR3 region has the DNA TGCAGCGTTGAACGGAGATACGAGCAGTACTTC.